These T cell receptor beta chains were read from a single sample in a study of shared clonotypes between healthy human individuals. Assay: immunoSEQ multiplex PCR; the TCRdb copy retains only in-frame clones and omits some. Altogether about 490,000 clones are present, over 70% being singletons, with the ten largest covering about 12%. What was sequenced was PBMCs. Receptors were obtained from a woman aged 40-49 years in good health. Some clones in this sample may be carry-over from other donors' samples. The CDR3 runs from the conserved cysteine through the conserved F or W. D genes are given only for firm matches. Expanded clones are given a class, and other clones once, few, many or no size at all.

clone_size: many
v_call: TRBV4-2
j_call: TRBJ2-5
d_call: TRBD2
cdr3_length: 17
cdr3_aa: CASSQEAGVGRDETQYF
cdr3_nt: TGTGCCAGCAGCCAAGAGGCGGGGGTAGGGCGGGACGAGACCCAGTACTTC

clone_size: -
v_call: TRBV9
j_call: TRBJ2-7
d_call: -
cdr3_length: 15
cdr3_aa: CASSVAGAGAYEQYF
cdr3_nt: TGTGCCAGCAGCGTAGCAGGCGCGGGTGCCTACGAGCAGTACTTC

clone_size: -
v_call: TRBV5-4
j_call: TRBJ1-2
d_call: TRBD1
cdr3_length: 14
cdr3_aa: CASRRDSFNYGYTF
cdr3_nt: TGTGCCAGCAGACGGGACAGCTTTAACTATGGCTACACCTTC

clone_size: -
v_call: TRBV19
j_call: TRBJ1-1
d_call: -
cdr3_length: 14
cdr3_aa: CASSSPGLNTEAFF
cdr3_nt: TGTGCCAGTAGTTCCCCAGGCTTGAACACTGAAGCTTTCTTT

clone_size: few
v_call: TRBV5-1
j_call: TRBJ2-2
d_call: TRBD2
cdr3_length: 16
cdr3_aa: CASSQATSGRTGELFF
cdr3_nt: TGCGCCAGCAGCCAAGCGACTAGCGGGAGAACCGGGGAGCTGTTTTTT

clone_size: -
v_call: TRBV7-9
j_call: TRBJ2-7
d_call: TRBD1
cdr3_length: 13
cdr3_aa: CASRDRSSYEQYF
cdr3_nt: TGTGCCAGCCGGGACAGGAGCTCCTACGAGCAGTACTTC

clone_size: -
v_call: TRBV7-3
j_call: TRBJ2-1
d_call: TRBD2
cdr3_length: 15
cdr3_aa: CASSKGLAGYNEQFF
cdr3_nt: TGTGCCAGCAGCAAGGGACTAGCGGGGTACAATGAGCAGTTCTTC

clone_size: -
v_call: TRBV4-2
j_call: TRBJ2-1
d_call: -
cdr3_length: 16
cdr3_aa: CASSRPRRDSYNEQFF
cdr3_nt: TGTGCCAGCAGCCGCCCCAGGAGGGACAGTTACAATGAGCAGTTCTTC

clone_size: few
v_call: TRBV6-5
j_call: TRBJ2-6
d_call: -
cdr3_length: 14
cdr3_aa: CASSPGSGANVLTF
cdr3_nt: TGTGCCAGCAGTCCCGGTTCTGGGGCCAACGTCCTGACTTTC

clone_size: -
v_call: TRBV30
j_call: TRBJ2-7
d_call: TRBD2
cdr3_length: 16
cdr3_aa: CAWSATSGGSSYEQYF
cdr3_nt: TGTGCCTGGAGTGCTACTAGCGGGGGAAGCTCCTACGAGCAGTACTTC

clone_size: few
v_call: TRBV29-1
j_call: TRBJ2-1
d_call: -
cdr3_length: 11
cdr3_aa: CSVAVASEQFF
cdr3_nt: TGCAGCGTTGCGGTTGCGTCTGAGCAGTTCTTC

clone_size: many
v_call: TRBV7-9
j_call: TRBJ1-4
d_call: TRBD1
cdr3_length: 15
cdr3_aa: CASSPRDRAGEKLFF
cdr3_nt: TGTGCCAGCAGCCCCCGGGACAGGGCCGGGGAAAAACTGTTTTTT

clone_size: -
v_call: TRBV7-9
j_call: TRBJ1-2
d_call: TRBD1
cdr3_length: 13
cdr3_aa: CASSLRETGDYTF
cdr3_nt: TGTGCCAGCAGCTTACGGGAGACAGGGGACTACACCTTC

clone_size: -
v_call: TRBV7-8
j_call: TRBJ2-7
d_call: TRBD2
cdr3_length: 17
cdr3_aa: CASSLDGVGLAVYEQYF
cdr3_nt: TGTGCCAGCAGCTTAGACGGGGTGGGGCTAGCGGTATACGAGCAGTACTTC

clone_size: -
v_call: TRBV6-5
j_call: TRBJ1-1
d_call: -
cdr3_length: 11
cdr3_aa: CASRKTDEAFF
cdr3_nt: TGTGCCAGCAGAAAGACAGATGAAGCTTTCTTT

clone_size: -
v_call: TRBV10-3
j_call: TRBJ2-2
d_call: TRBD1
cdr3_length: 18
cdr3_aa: CAINPAPGTGLDTGELFF
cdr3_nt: TGTGCCATCAACCCCGCCCCCGGGACAGGCCTCGACACCGGGGAGCTGTTTTTT

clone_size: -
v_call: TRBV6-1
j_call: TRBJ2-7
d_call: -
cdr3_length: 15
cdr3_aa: CASSEGLAYSYEQYF
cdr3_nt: TGTGCCAGCAGTGAAGGTCTAGCGTACTCCTACGAGCAGTACTTC

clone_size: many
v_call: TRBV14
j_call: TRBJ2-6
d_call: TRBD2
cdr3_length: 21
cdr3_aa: CASSQGLRLAGALSGANVLTF
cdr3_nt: TGTGCCAGCAGCCAAGGGTTGCGACTAGCGGGAGCCCTCTCTGGGGCCAACGTCCTGACTTTC

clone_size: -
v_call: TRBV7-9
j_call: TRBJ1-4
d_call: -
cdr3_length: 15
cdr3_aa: CASSLPFNRAEKLFF
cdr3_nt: TGTGCCAGCAGCCTCCCCTTCAATCGGGCTGAAAAACTGTTTTTT

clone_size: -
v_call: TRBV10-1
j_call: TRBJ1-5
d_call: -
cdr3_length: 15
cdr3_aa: CASSDSPGRNQPQHF
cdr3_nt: TGCGCCAGCAGTGATTCCCCGGGCCGCAATCAGCCCCAGCATTTT

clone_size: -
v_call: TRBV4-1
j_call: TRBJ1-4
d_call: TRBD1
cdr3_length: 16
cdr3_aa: CASSQETGQGFEKLFF
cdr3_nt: TGCGCCAGCAGCCAAGAGACGGGACAGGGTTTTGAAAAACTGTTTTTT

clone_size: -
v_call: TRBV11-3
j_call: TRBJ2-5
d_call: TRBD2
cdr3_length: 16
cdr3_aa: CASSRTSGPTAETQYF
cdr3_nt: TGTGCCAGCAGCCGGACTAGCGGGCCAACGGCGGAGACCCAGTACTTC

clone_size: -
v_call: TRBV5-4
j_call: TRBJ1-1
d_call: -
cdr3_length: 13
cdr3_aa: CASSWAGVSEAFF
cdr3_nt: TGTGCCAGCAGTTGGGCTGGGGTCTCTGAAGCTTTCTTT

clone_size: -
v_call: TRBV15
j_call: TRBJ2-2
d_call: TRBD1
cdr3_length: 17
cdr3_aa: CATSGYPGDRDTGELFF
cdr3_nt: TGTGCCACCAGCGGGTACCCCGGGGACAGGGACACCGGGGAGCTGTTTTTT

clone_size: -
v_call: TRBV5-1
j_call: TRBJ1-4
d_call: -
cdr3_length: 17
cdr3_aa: CASSLGVGRATNEKLFF
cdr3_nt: TGCGCCAGCAGCTTGGGGGTAGGAAGAGCAACTAATGAAAAACTGTTTTTT

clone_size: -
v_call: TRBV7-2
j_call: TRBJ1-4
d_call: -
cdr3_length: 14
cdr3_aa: CASSPRATNEKLFF
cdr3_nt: TGTGCCAGCAGTCCAAGGGCAACTAATGAAAAACTGTTTTTT

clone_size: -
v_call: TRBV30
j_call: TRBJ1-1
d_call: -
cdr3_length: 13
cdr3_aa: CAWSVNRDTEAFF
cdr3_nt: TGTGCCTGGAGTGTAAACAGAGACACTGAAGCTTTCTTT

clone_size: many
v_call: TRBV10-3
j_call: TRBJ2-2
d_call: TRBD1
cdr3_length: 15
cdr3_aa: CAISEGTANTGELFF
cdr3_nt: TGTGCCATCAGTGAGGGGACAGCGAACACCGGGGAGCTGTTTTTT

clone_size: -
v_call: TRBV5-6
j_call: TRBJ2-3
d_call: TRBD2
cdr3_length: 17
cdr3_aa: CASSSQLAGGTTDTQYF
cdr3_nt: TGTGCCAGCAGCTCCCAACTAGCGGGAGGAACCACAGATACGCAGTATTTT

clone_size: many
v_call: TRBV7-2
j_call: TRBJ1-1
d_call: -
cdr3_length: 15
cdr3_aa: CASSLAVGARFEAFF
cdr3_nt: TGTGCCAGCAGCTTAGCAGTGGGGGCTCGTTTTGAAGCTTTCTTT

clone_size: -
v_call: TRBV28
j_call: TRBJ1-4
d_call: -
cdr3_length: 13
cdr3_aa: CASTSRRGEKLFF
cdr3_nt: TGTGCCAGCACCTCTAGGCGGGGTGAAAAACTGTTTTTT

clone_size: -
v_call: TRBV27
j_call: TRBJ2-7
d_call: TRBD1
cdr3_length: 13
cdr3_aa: CASTWDSSYEQYF
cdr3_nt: TGTGCCAGTACCTGGGACAGCTCCTACGAGCAGTACTTC

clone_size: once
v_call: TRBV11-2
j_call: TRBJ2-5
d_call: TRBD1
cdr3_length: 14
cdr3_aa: CASSPWDRGETQYF
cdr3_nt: TGTGCCAGCAGCCCCTGGGACAGGGGAGAGACCCAGTACTTC

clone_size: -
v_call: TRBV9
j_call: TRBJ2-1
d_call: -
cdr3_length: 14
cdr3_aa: CASSVGGGTNEQFF
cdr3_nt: TGTGCCAGCAGCGTAGGAGGGGGGACGAATGAGCAGTTCTTC

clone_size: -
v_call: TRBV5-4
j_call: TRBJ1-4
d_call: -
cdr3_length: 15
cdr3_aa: CASSSFGGENEKLFF
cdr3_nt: TGTGCCAGCAGCTCCTTTGGCGGGGAGAATGAAAAACTGTTTTTT

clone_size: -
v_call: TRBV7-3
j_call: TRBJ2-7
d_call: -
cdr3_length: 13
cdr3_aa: CASSFSPGVEQYF
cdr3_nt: TGTGCCAGCAGCTTTTCCCCCGGGGTCGAGCAGTACTTC

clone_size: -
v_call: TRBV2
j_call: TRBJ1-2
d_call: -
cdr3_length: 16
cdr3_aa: CASSEGTAKLNYGYTF
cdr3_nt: TGTGCCAGCAGTGAAGGGACAGCAAAACTTAACTATGGCTACACCTTC

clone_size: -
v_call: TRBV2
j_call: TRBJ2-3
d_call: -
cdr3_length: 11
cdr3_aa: CASCLVDTQYF
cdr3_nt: TGTGCCAGCTGTCTAGTAGATACGCAGTATTTT

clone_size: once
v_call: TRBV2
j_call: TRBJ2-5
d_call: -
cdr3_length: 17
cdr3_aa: CASSAGGEGDLQETQYF
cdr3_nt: TGTGCCAGCAGCGCTGGGGGGGAGGGGGACCTCCAAGAGACCCAGTACTTC

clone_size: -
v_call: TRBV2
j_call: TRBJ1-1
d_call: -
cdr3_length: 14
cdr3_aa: CASSPISTNTEAFF
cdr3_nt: TGTGCCAGCAGTCCAATTAGTACGAACACTGAAGCTTTCTTT

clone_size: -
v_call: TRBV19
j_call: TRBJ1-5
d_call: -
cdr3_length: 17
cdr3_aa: CASSPGFSWGVREPQHF
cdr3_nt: TGTGCCAGTAGTCCGGGCTTCAGCTGGGGGGTACGGGAGCCCCAGCATTTT

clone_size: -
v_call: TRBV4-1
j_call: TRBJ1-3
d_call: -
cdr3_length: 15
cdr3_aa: CASSQGQSSGNTIYF
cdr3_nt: TGCGCCAGCAGCCAGGGGCAGAGCTCTGGAAACACCATATATTTT

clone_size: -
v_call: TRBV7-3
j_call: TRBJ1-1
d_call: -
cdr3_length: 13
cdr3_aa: CASSLQPNTEAFF
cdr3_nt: TGTGCCAGCAGCTTACAGCCGAACACTGAAGCTTTCTTT

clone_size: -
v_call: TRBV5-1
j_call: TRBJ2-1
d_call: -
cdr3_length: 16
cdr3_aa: CASKIEPGVGYNEQFF
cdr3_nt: TGCGCCAGCAAAATTGAACCCGGAGTAGGGTACAATGAGCAGTTCTTC

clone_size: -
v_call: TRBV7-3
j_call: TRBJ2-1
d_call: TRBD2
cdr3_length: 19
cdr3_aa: CASSLTPTTSGVPDNEQFF
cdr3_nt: TGTGCCAGCAGCTTAACCCCCACGACTAGCGGGGTACCTGACAATGAGCAGTTCTTC

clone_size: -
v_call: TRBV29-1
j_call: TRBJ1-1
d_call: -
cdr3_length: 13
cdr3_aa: CSVEYSDGTEAFF
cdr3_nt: TGCAGCGTTGAATATTCAGACGGCACTGAAGCTTTCTTT

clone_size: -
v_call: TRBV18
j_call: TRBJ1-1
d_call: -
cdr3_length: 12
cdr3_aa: CASSSEGTEAFF
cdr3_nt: TGTGCCAGCTCCTCGGAGGGCACTGAAGCTTTCTTT

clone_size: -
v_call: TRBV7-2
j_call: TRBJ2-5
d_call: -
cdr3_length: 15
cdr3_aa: CASSFNYGLEETQYF
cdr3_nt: TGTGCCAGCAGCTTTAACTATGGCCTCGAAGAGACCCAGTACTTC

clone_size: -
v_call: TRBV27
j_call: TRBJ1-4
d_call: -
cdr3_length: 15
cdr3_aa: CASSLNPGQVEKLFF
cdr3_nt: TGTGCCAGCAGTTTAAACCCCGGACAAGTTGAAAAACTGTTTTTT

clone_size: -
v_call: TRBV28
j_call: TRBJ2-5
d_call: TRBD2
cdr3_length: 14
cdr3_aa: CASRLAGDRGTQYF
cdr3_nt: TGTGCCAGCCGACTAGCGGGAGATCGAGGGACCCAGTACTTC

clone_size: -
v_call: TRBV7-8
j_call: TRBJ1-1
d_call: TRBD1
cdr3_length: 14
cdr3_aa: CASSKGQGNTEAFF
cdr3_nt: TGTGCCAGCAGCAAGGGACAGGGTAACACTGAAGCTTTCTTT

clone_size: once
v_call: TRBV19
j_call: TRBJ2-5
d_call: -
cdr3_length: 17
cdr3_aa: CASRRGKDFWYQETQYF
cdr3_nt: TGTGCCAGTAGACGGGGGAAGGATTTCTGGTACCAAGAGACCCAGTACTTC

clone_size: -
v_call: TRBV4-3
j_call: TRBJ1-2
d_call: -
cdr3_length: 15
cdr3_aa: CASSQDRARHSGYTF
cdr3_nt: TGCGCCAGCAGCCAAGATCGCGCTCGGCACTCCGGCTACACCTTC

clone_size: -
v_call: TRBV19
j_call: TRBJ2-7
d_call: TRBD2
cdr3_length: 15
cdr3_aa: CASSLRLAGVYEQYF
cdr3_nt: TGTGCCAGTAGCCTGCGACTAGCGGGAGTCTACGAGCAGTACTTC

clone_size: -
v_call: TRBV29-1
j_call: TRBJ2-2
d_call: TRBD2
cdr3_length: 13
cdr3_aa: CSVVEGGAGELFF
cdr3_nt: TGCAGCGTTGTGGAGGGAGGGGCCGGGGAGCTGTTTTTT